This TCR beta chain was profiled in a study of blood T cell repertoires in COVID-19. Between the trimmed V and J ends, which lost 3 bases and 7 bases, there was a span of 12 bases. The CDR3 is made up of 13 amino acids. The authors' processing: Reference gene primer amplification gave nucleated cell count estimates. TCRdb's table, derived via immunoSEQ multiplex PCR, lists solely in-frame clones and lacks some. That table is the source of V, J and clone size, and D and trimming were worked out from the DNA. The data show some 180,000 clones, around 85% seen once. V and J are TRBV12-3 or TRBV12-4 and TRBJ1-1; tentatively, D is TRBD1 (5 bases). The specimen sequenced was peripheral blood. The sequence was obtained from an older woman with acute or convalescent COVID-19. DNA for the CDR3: TGTGCCAGCAGTTTGCCAGGGCAAAGTGAAGCTTTCTTT. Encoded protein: CASSLPGQSEAFF.